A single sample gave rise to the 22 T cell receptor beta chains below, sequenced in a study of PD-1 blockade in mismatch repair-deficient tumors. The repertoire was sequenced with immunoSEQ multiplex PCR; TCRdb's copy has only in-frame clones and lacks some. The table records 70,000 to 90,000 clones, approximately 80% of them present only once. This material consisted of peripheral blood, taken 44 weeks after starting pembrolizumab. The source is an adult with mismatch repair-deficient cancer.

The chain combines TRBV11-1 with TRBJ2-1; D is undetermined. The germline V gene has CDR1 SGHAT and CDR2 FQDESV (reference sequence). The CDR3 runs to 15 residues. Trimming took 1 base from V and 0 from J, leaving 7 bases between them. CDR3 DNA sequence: TGTGCCAGCAGCTTAGGGCTCAGCTCCTACAATGAGCAGTTCTTC. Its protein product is CASSLGLSSYNEQFF.

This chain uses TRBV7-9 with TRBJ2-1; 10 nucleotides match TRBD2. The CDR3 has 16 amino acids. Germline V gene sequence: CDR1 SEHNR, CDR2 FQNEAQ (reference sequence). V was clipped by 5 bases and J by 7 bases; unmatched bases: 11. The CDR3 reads CASSPRTSGPRNEQFF. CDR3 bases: TGTGCCAGCAGCCCGAGGACTAGCGGCCCTAGGAATGAGCAGTTCTTC. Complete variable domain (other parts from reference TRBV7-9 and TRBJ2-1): DTGVSQNPRHKITKRGQNVTFRCDPISEHNRLYWYRQTLGQGPEFLTYFQNEAQLEKSRLLSDRFSAERPKGSFSTLEIQRTEQGDSAMYLCASSPRTSGPRNEQFFGPGTRLTVL.

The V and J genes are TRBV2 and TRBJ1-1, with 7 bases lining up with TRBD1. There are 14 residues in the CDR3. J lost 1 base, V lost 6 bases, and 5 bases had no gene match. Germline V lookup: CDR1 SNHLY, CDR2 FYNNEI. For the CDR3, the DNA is TGTGCCAGCAGCGAGGGGGCTTGGAACACTGAAGCTTTCTTT. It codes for CASSEGAWNTEAFF. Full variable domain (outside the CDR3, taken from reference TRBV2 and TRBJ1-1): EPEVTQTPSHQVTQMGQEVILRCVPISNHLYFYWYRQILGQKVEFLVSFYNNEISEKSEIFDDQFSVERPDGSNFTLKIRSTKLEDSAMYFCASSEGAWNTEAFFGQGTRLTVV.

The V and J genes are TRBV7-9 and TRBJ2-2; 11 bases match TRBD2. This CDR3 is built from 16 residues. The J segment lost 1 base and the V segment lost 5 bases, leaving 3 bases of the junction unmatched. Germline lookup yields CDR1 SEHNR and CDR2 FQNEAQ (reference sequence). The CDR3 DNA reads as TGTGCCAGCAGCCTACTAGCGGGAGTGAACACCGGGGAGCTGTTTTTT. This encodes CASSLLAGVNTGELFF.

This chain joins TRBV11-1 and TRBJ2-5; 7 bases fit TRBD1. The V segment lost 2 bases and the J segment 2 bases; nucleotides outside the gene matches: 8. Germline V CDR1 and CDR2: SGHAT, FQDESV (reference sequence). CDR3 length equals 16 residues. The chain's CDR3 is CASSLNTGTAQETQYF. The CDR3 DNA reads TGTGCCAGCAGCTTAAATACCGGGACAGCACAAGAGACCCAGTACTTC.

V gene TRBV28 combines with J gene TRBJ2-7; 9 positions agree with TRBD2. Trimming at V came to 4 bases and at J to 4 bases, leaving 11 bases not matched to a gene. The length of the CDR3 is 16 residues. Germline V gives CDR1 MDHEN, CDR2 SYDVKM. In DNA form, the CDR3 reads TGTGCCAGCAGTTCTATCTATAGCGGGAGTCAATACGAGCAGTACTTC. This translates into CASSSIYSGSQYEQYF. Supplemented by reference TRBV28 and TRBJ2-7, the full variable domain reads DVKVTQSSRYLVKRTGEKVFLECVQDMDHENMFWYRQDPGLGLRLIYFSYDVKMKEKGDIPEGYSVSREKKERFSLILESASTNQTSMYLCASSSIYSGSQYEQYFGPGTRLTVT.

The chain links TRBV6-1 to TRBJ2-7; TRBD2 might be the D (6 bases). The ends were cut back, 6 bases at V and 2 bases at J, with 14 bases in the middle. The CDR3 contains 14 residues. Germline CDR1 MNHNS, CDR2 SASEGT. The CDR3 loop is CASRGGLKTYEQYF. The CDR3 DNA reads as TGTGCCAGCAGGGGGGGACTGAAAACCTACGAGCAGTACTTC.

In nucleotides, the CDR3 is TGTGCCAGCAGCAAGAGACAGTTACGAGATACGCAGTATTTT. It encodes CASSKRQLRDTQYF. The chain employs TRBV28 and TRBJ2-3; D might be TRBD1 (5 bases). V gave up 6 bases and J gave up 5 bases, with 15 bases separating them. CDR1 is MDHEN, CDR2 SYDVKM, per germline. The CDR3 consists of 14 residues.

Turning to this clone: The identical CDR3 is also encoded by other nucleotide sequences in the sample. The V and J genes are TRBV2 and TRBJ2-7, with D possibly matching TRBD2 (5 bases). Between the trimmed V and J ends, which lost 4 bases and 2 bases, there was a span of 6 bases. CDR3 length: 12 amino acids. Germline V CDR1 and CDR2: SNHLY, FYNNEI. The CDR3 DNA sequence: TGTGCCAGCAGTGGGGAGCCCTACGAGCAGTACTTC. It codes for CASSGEPYEQYF.

CDR3 nucleotides: TGTGCCAGCAGTTACGCTCGGAGCGGGAGGTACAATGAGCAGTTCTTC. Its translation is CASSYARSGRYNEQFF. The chain couples TRBV6-6 to TRBJ2-1, with TRBD2 matching 9 bases. Unmatched junction bases numbered 6, after V lost 2 bases and J lost 4 bases. Germline V CDR1 and CDR2: MNHNY, SVGAGI (reference sequence). This CDR3 is 16 amino acids long.

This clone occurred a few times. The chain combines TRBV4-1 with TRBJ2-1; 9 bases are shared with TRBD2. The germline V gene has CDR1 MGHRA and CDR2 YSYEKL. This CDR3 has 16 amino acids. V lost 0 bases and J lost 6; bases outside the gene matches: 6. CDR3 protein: CASSQDLAGVFNEQFF. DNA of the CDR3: TGCGCCAGCAGCCAAGATTTAGCGGGAGTATTCAATGAGCAGTTCTTC.

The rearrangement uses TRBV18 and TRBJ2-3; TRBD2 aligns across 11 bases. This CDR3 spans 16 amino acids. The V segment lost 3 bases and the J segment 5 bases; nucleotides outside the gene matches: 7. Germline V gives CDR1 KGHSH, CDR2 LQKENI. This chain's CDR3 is CASSPTSGNSGDTQYF. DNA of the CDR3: TGTGCCAGCTCACCGACTAGCGGGAACTCCGGAGATACGCAGTATTTT. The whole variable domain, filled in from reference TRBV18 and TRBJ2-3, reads NAGVMQNPRHLVRRRGQEARLRCSPMKGHSHVYWYRQLPEEGLKFMVYLQKENIIDESGMPKERFSAEFPKEGPSILRIQQVVRGDSAAYFCASSPTSGNSGDTQYFGPGTRLTVL.

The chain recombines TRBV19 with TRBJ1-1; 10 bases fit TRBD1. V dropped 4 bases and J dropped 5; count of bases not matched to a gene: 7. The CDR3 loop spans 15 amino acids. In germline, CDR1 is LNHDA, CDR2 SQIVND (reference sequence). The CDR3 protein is CASSTSTGGQTEAFF. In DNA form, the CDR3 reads TGTGCCAGTAGTACCTCGACAGGGGGCCAAACTGAAGCTTTCTTT. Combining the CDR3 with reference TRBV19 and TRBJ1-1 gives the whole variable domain DGGITQSPKYLFRKEGQNVTLSCEQNLNHDAMYWYRQDPGQGLRLIYYSQIVNDFQKGDIAEGYSVSREKKESFPLTVTSAQKNPTAFYLCASSTSTGGQTEAFFGQGTRLTVV.

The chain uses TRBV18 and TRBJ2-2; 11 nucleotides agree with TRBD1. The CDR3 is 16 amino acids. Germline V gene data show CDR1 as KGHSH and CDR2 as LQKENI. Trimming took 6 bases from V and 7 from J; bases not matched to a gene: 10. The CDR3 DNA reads TGTGCCAGCTCGTCAAGCGGACAGGGGGCCGTCGGGGAGCTGTTTTTT. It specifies CASSSSGQGAVGELFF.

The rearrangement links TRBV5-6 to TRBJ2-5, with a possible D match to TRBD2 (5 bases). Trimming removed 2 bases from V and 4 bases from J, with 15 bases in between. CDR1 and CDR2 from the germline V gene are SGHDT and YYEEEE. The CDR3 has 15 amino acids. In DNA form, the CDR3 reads TGTGCCAGCAGCTTCGGGGTTCGTTTAGGAGAGACCCAGTACTTC. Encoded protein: CASSFGVRLGETQYF.

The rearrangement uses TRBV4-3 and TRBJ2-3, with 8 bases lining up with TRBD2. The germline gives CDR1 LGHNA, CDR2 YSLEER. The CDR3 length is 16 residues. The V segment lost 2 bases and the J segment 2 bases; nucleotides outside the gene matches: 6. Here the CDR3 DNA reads TGCGCCAGCAGCCAACAGACTAGCGTATACACAGATACGCAGTATTTT. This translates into CASSQQTSVYTDTQYF.

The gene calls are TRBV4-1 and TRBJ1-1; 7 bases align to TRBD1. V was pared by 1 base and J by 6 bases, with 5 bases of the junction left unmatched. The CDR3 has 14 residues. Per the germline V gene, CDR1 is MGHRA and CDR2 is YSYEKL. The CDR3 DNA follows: TGCGCCAGCAGCCAAGGACAGGGTAAGGCTGAAGCTTTCTTT. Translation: CASSQGQGKAEAFF.

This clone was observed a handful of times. The chain's CDR3 is CASSAGTGLREPQHF. CDR3 nucleotides: TGTGCCAGCAGCGCCGGGACAGGGTTACGGGAGCCCCAGCATTTT. The chain combines TRBV9 with TRBJ1-5; 9 bases agree with TRBD1. The CDR3 loop spans 15 amino acids. Germline-derived CDR1 and CDR2 are SGDLS and YYNGEE. With 3 bases clipped from V and 8 bases from J, the junction kept 9 bases outside the gene matches.

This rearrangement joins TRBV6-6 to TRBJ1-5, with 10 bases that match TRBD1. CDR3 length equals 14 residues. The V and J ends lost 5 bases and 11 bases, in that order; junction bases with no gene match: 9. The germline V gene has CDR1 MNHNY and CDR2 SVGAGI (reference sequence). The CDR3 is CASSPPTGGKAQHF. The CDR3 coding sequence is TGTGCCAGCAGTCCCCCGACAGGGGGCAAGGCCCAGCATTTT.

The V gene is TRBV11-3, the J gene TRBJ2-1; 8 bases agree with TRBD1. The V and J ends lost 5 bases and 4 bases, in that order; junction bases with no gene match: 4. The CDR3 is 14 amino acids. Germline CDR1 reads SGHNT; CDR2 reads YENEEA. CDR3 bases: TGTGCCAGCAGCACAGGGGGATCGTACAATGAGCAGTTCTTC. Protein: CASSTGGSYNEQFF.

CDR3 coding DNA: TGTGCCAGTAGTACACAGGATAGCAATCAGCCCCAGCATTTT. It is translated as CASSTQDSNQPQHF. This rearrangement joins TRBV19 to TRBJ1-5; perhaps TRBD1 as D (5 bases). Trimming pared 4 bases from V and 0 bases from J, leaving 7 bases between. The CDR3 sequence is 14 residues long. Germline V gene sequence: CDR1 LNHDA, CDR2 SQIVND (reference sequence).

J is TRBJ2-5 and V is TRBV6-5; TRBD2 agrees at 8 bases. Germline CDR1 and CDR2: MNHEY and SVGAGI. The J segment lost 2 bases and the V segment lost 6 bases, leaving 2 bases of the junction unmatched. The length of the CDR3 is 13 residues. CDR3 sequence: CASRSGGQETQYF. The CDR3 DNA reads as TGTGCCAGCAGGTCGGGGGGGCAAGAGACCCAGTACTTC.